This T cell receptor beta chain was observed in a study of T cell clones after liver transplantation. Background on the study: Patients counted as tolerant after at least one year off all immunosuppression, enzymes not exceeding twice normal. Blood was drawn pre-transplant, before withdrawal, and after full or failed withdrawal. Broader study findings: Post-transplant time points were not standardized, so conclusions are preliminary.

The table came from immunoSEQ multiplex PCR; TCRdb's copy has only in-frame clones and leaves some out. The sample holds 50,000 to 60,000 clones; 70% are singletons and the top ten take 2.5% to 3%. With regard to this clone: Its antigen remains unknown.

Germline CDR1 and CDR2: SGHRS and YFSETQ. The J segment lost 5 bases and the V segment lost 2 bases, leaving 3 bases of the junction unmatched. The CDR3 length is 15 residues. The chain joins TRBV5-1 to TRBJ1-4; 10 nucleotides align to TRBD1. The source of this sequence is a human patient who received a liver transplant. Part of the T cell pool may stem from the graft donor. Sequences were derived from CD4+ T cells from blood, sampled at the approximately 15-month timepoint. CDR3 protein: CASSLRTGGNEKLFF. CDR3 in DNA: TGCGCCAGCAGCTTACGGACAGGGGGGAATGAAAAACTGTTTTTT.